This section outlines one TCR beta chain sequence together with its context. This sample was included in a study of T cells after yellow fever vaccination. Per the germline V gene, CDR1 is SGHAT and CDR2 is FQNNGV. This CDR3 contains 16 residues. V lost 5 bases and J 0 bases, leaving 16 bases between the germline ends. The 5'RACE template-switching step produced TCR cDNA and added a universal primer site and UMIs. TCRdb passed the 5' RACE reads through MiXCR, listing each CDR3 protein once. The top ten clones hold about 3% of a sample with some 320,000 distinct CDR3 sequences, roughly 8.7% of them seen once.

The source material was CD4+ T cells sorted from PBMCs, sampled 5 days after the yellow fever booster vaccination. The sequence derives from a man aged 18 to 35 who received the YFV17D yellow fever vaccine. The chain combines TRBV11-2 with TRBJ1-1, with a tentative D call TRBD1 (6 bases). The CDR3 here is CASSMPYRDLNTEAFF. The CDR3 DNA sequence: TGTGCCAGCAGCATGCCGTACAGGGACTTGAACACTGAAGCTTTCTTT.